This TCR beta chain is drawn from a study of cytomegalovirus exposure and HLA in healthy donors. As for the study in general: A later analysis reported the approximately 120 validation repertoires used the same platform as the roughly 700 first-cohort repertoires.

The CDR3 consists of 18 residues. Germline V CDR1 and CDR2: MNHNS, SASEGT. J was trimmed by 0 bases and V by 2 bases; bases with no gene match: 7. Whole-study results and caveats: Investigators reported 150 to 200 TCR beta chains as tied to cytomegalovirus. The tendency of first-cohort TCR clusters to co-occur in the roughly 130 validation repertoires was the finding of a later analysis.

As concerns this clone: Its target is unknown.

The donors formed part of the approximately 120-subject validation cohort, distinct from the roughly 660-subject first cohort. Repertoires were generated with immunoSEQ multiplex PCR, while TCRdb's copy carries only in-frame clones and drops some. Of about 260,000 clones listed, 90% were seen once; the top ten hold 3% to 3.5%. The rearrangement joins TRBV6-1 to TRBJ2-6; 7 positions match TRBD2. Sequenced sample: PBMCs. This clonotype was obtained from a woman aged 25 to 39 in good health and CMV-seronegative. CDR3 in amino acids: CASSERLAASSGANVLTF. CDR3 DNA sequence: TGTGCCAGCAGTGAAAGACTAGCCGCTTCCTCTGGGGCCAACGTCCTGACTTTC.